This T cell receptor beta chain was captured by sequencing in a study of T cell repertoires in cytomegalovirus infection. Study in general: Through public TCR beta signatures, both CMV infection and matching HLA type were indicated.

A remark on this clonotype: The antigen is not known.

Germline V lookup: CDR1 MNHNY, CDR2 SVGAGI (reference sequence). V gave up 5 bases and J gave up 2 bases, with 19 bases separating them. This CDR3 region has 18 residues. TCRdb reanalysed the reads using MiXCR and keeps one entry per CDR3 protein. The sample has 400,000 or so distinct CDR3 sequences; approximately 31% are singletons. Study-level findings and limits: In two of eight donors, the top clonotype was HLA-C-restricted CMV-specific.

The rearrangement links TRBV6-6 to TRBJ2-6; D tentatively reads TRBD1 or TRBD2 (5 bases each). Sequences were obtained from PBMCs. The TCR originated in a human donor in good health (CMV status not recorded). Some clones in this sample may be carry-over from other donors' samples. The CDR3 nucleotides read TGTGCCAGCAGTCAGGGACGTTCACAACTCGCTGGGGCCAACGTCCTGACTTTC. This translates into CASSQGRSQLAGANVLTF.